This T cell receptor (beta chain) appears in the sequencing data of a study of graft-versus-host responses after intestinal transplantation. General observations from the study: Graft-versus-host to host-versus-graft clonal ratios in allografts were high in patients with graft-donor T cell macrochimerism.

Trimming stripped 2 bases from V and 4 bases from J, with 9 bases between. The CDR3 contains 14 residues. Germline V gene data show CDR1 as SGHTA and CDR2 as FQGNSA. This clone was recorded once. Its matching antigen is unknown. The protocol was immunoSEQ multiplex PCR, while the TCRdb copy is restricted to in-frame clones and leaves out a portion. There are about 36,000 clones in the sample; approximately 94% occur only once, and 0.2% to 0.25% lies in the top ten. The rearrangement links TRBV7-2 to TRBJ2-1; D unresolved. The receptor's source is a human donor who was the organ donor for an intestinal transplant. Sequenced here: unstimulated CD4+ T cells sorted from spleen or lymph node cells, sampled before transplant. CDR3 sequence reads: CASSLSRSYNEQFF. CDR3 nucleotide sequence: TGTGCCAGCAGCTTAAGCAGATCGTACAATGAGCAGTTCTTC.